This entry features one T cell receptor beta chain sequence. Its antigen is not known. The record originates from a study of cytomegalovirus exposure and HLA in healthy donors. Whole-study findings and limits: A missense DCLRE1C variant was associated with V- and J-gene trimming of TCR beta chains in a later analysis, and an independent cohort replicated the association.

Trimming at V came to 6 bases and at J to 5 bases, leaving 10 bases not matched to a gene. The CDR3 spans 14 residues. The germline gives CDR1 SNHLY, CDR2 FYNNEI. Researchers ran the PCR with 60 Vbeta and 13 Jbeta primers. Authors' data handling: About 12 million of the roughly 80 million unique TCR beta chains counted in a later analysis were shared. The table came from immunoSEQ multiplex PCR; TCRdb's copy has only in-frame clones and leaves some out. V and J calls and clone size are as listed in that table; D and trimming were resolved from the DNA. In the table there are approximately 130,000 clones, around four fifths of which are singletons.

This TCR was recovered from a boy between 10 and 17 years old in good health and CMV-seronegative. The chain joins TRBV2 to TRBJ2-7; 7 nucleotides line up with TRBD1. The sample was PBMCs. The CDR3 region is CASRKAGGYDEQYF. The CDR3 DNA sequence: TGTGCCAGCAGGAAGGCAGGGGGATACGACGAGCAGTACTTC.